This TCR beta chain was identified during a study of T cell responses to AZD1222 COVID-19 vaccine. In the study overall: Second-dose groups at about 4 or about 12 weeks were pooled.

This clone was recorded once. Its cognate antigen is unknown. Findings and limits, study-wide: Possibly, clonal diversity was underestimated; donors were largely white British and included more females. The study found vaccine-associated CD4 TCRs spanning spike, dominant at 160-218 and 743-854.

Sequenced by immunoSEQ multiplex PCR; TCRdb stores in-frame clones only, minus some. The sample holds fewer than 120,000 clones; about 88% are singletons and the top ten take 1.5% to 2%. Germline CDR1 LGHDT, CDR2 YNNKEL (reference sequence). Trimming took 0 bases from V and 3 from J; bases not matched to a gene: 19. CDR3 length: 20 residues. Source: peripheral blood, taken on day 0 of AZD1222 vaccination. This receptor was obtained from an adult in good health. J is TRBJ1-2 and V is TRBV3-1 (or the pseudogene TRBV3-2); 7 nucleotides agree with TRBD1. This chain's CDR3 is CASSQDPRVAVRGSHYGYTF. CDR3 DNA: TGTGCCAGCAGCCAAGATCCCAGGGTCGCAGTCAGGGGGTCGCACTATGGCTACACCTTC.